The source of this T cell receptor beta chain is a study of cytomegalovirus exposure and HLA in healthy donors. Primers: 60 Vbeta forward and 13 Jbeta reverse. Data came from immunoSEQ multiplex PCR; TCRdb stores just in-frame clones and leaves some out. Seen here are some 70,000 clones, 75% to 90% observed once, and the top ten hold about 6.5%. Comments on this clone: The target antigen is unknown.

Findings and limits, study-wide: Earlier results showed most TCR beta V segments being productive about 87% or about 30% of the time. With later analysis, a missense DCLRE1C variant became linked to TCR beta V- and J-gene trimming. Most of the CMV-associated TCR beta chains (in a later analysis) appeared to be HLA-restricted. Both high specificity and high sensitivity reportedly marked the classifier's diagnosis of cytomegalovirus status.

V shed 2 bases and J shed 6 bases, with 11 bases lying between them. Germline-derived CDR1 and CDR2 are SEHNR and FQNEAQ (reference sequence). This CDR3 is 14 amino acids long. Sequencing used PBMCs. The sequence came from a human donor in good health. The chain couples TRBV7-9 to TRBJ1-5; weak D call: TRBD1 (6 bases). The DNA of the CDR3 is TGTGCCAGCAGCTTACCAGGGGAGGGTCAGCCCCAGCATTTT. Translation: CASSLPGEGQPQHF.